A selection of T cell receptor beta chains follows, all from one sample in a study of CD8 T cells in Susac syndrome. In TCRdb, the immunoSEQ multiplex PCR reads were re-called with MiXCR into one record per CDR3 protein. Of around 300,000 distinct CDR3 sequences in the sample, roughly nine tenths are singletons; the top ten hold approximately 0.065%. Material for sequencing was CD4+ T cells from PBMCs. The receptors here all came from a human donor with multiple sclerosis. CDR3s include the opening cysteine and the closing phenylalanine or tryptophan. The D gene is left open where the match is weak. Size values are once, few and many counts, or a class for expanded clones, and some rows have none.

d_gene	v_gene	j_gene	abundance	CDR3nt	CDR3aa
-	TRBV11-1	TRBJ1-3	once	TGTGCCAGCAGCTTGGGCACGGACCTAGGAAACACCATATATTTT	CASSLGTDLGNTIYF
-	TRBV6-4	TRBJ1-1	-	TGTGCCAGCAGTGAAACTAGGAACACTGAAGCTTTCTTT	CASSETRNTEAFF
-	TRBV23-1	TRBJ2-2	-	TGCGCCAGCAGTCAATCGAGGGCGCTCGAGAACACCGGGGAGCTGTTTTTT	CASSQSRALENTGELFF
-	TRBV30	TRBJ1-2	-	TGTGCCAGCGGACAGACAAACGGCTACACCTTC	CASGQTNGYTF
TRBD2	TRBV7-8	TRBJ2-1	-	TGTGCCAGCAGCCAGCGGGAGGGCCGCAATGAGCAGTTCTTC	CASSQREGRNEQFF
-	TRBV5-1	TRBJ2-5	-	TGCGCCAGCAGCTTGGAACGGGCATTCGAGACCCAGTACTTC	CASSLERAFETQYF
TRBD2	TRBV19	TRBJ2-5	-	TGTGCCAGTAGTCCTGGGACTAGCGGGTTTTACCAAGAGACCCAGTACTTC	CASSPGTSGFYQETQYF
-	TRBV3-1	TRBJ2-7	-	TGTGCCAGCAGCCGGGAAGTGGAGGGGATATACGAGCAGTACTTC	CASSREVEGIYEQYF
-	TRBV9	TRBJ2-7	once	TGTGCCAGCAGCGTAGAGGTGGATCCCTACGAGCAGTACTTC	CASSVEVDPYEQYF
-	TRBV18	TRBJ1-5	-	TGTGCCAGCTCACCAAAGAGCAATCAGCCCCAGCATTTT	CASSPKSNQPQHF
TRBD1	TRBV19	TRBJ2-2	-	TGTGCCAGTAGTACTCTGACAGGGCTCACCGGGGAGCTGTTTTTT	CASSTLTGLTGELFF
-	TRBV19	TRBJ1-1	-	TGTGCCAGTACCCGGACAGAAATGAACACTGAAGCTTTCTTT	CASTRTEMNTEAFF
TRBD1	TRBV20-1	TRBJ2-1	-	TGCAGTGCTGTCCTAGGGGACAGGGGGTACAATGAGCAGTTCTTC	CSAVLGDRGYNEQFF
-	TRBV12-3/TRBV12-4	TRBJ1-1	-	TGTGCCAGCAGTCCACCGGGCCAAAGGAACACTGAAGCTTTCTTT	CASSPPGQRNTEAFF
-	TRBV2	TRBJ1-5	-	TGTGCCAGCAGATACGACAAGGGACAGCCCCAGCATTTT	CASRYDKGQPQHF
-	TRBV11-1	TRBJ2-1	-	TGTGCCAGCAGCGCTCGACTAGGTGCTGAGCAGTTCTTC	CASSARLGAEQFF
TRBD1	TRBV9	TRBJ1-1	-	TGTGCCAGCGACAGGGTGAGGGGTTCGAACACTGAAGCTTTCTTT	CASDRVRGSNTEAFF
-	TRBV5-6	TRBJ1-1	-	TGTGCCAGCAGCTTGGCCTCGTGGAGCTCTGAAGCTTTCTTT	CASSLASWSSEAFF
-	TRBV30	TRBJ1-2	-	TGTGCCTGGATCCAGACGGGCCCCTATGGCTACACCTTC	CAWIQTGPYGYTF
-	TRBV18	TRBJ1-1	-	TGTGCCAGCTCAAATCAGGGGCGGACGAACACTGAAGCTTTCTTT	CASSNQGRTNTEAFF
TRBD2	TRBV19	TRBJ2-1	-	TGTGCCTCAGTACGAGGCGGGGGGGCAAATGAGCAGTTCTTC	CASVRGGGANEQFF
-	TRBV30	TRBJ2-6	-	TGTGCCTGGAGAGAGTTCGGGAACTCTGGGGCCAACGTCCTGACTTTC	CAWREFGNSGANVLTF
TRBD1	TRBV18	TRBJ2-7	-	TGTGCCAGCTCTCTCGACAGGGGGGGATACGAGCAGTACTTC	CASSLDRGGYEQYF
TRBD1	TRBV30	TRBJ1-6	-	TGTGCCTGGAGTCGGACAGGGTATTACAATTCACCCCTCCACTTT	CAWSRTGYYNSPLHF
-	TRBV7-2	TRBJ2-4	-	TGTGCCAGCAGCTTAGAAGTAGGGAGTGACATTCAGTACTTC	CASSLEVGSDIQYF
TRBD2	TRBV5-1	TRBJ2-3	-	TGCGCCAGCAGCTTGGCTAGCGGGGGGGATACGCAGTATTTT	CASSLASGGDTQYF
-	TRBV14	TRBJ1-1	-	TGTGCCAGCAGCCAAGATTACAGGGACACTGAAGCTTTCTTT	CASSQDYRDTEAFF
-	TRBV19	TRBJ1-3	-	TGTGCCAGTAGTCCAACGGACCTCCGGTCTGGAAACACCATATATTTT	CASSPTDLRSGNTIYF
-	TRBV12-3/TRBV12-4	TRBJ2-3	-	TGTGCCAGCCGGGGGCTAACAGATACGCAGTATTTT	CASRGLTDTQYF
-	TRBV11-2	TRBJ2-5	-	TGTGCCAGCAGCCCGAGGACTAAAGACCAAGAGACCCAGTACTTC	CASSPRTKDQETQYF
TRBD1	TRBV2	TRBJ2-7	-	TGTGCCAGCAGTACGACAGGGGGTCTATCCAGCGAGCAGTACTTC	CASSTTGGLSSEQYF